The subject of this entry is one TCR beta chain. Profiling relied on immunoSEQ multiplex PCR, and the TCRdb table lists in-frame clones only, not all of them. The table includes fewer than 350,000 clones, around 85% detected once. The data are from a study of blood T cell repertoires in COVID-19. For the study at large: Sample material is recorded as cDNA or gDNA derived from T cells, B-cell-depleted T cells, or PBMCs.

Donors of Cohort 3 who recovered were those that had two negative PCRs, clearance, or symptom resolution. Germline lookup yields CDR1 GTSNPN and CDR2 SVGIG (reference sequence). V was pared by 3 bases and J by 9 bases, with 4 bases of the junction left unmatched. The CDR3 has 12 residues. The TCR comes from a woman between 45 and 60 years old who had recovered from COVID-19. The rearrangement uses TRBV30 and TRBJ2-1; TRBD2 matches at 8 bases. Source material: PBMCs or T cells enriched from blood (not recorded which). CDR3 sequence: CAWSGGAVEQFF. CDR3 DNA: TGTGCCTGGAGCGGGGGGGCGGTTGAGCAGTTCTTC.